The next 5 T cell receptor beta chains were all read from a single sample in a study of blood T cell repertoires in COVID-19. Sequencing used immunoSEQ multiplex PCR; TCRdb keeps in-frame clones, though not all of them. Among about 320,000 clones listed, 86% were seen once. The specimen sequenced was peripheral blood. These receptor sequences come from a woman aged 50 to 60 with acute or convalescent COVID-19.

This chain joins TRBV21-1 and TRBJ2-2; TRBD2, as called in the table, went unchecked against the DNA. TRBV21-1 is shown as a pseudogene. The CDR3 has 16 amino acids. CDR3 nucleotides: TGTGCCAGCAGCGTTGGGACTACCGGAAACACCGGGGAGCTGTTTTTT. Translation gives CASSVGTTGNTGELFF.

Here the CDR3 reads CASSLGRGLVEQFF. The CDR3 bases are TGTGCCAGCAGTCTTGGCAGGGGGCTGGTTGAGCAGTTCTTC. The chain employs TRBV7-2 and TRBJ2-1; 8 nucleotides agree with TRBD1. Trimming took 6 bases from V and 9 from J; bases not matched to a gene: 10. The CDR3 length is 14 residues. Looked up from germline, CDR1 is SGHTA and CDR2 is FQGNSA.

The chain has TRBV19 and TRBJ1-1; D gene ambiguous. V lost 6 bases and J lost 0, with 11 bases in between. CDR1 and CDR2 from the germline V gene are LNHDA and SQIVND (reference sequence). This CDR3 spans 14 amino acids. The DNA for the CDR3 is TGTGCCAGTAGCCTGGAGAACATGAACACTGAAGCTTTCTTT. This sequence encodes CASSLENMNTEAFF.

CDR3 sequence reads: CATRRGADYGYTF. DNA for the CDR3: TGTGCCACCCGAAGGGGCGCAGACTATGGCTACACCTTC. V is TRBV28 and J is TRBJ1-2, with TRBD1 as a possible D gene (5 bases). Trimming took off 10 bases at V and 3 bases at J, with 15 bases between the two ends. CDR1 MDHEN and CDR2 SYDVKM come from the germline V gene. The CDR3 runs 13 residues.

J is TRBJ2-7 and V is TRBV7-2; 7 nucleotides align to TRBD1. The V and J ends lost 4 bases and 2 bases, in that order; junction bases with no gene match: 8. The length of the CDR3 is 15 residues. Germline CDR1 SGHTA, CDR2 FQGNSA. Here the CDR3 reads CASSSTGTETYEQYF. CDR3 sequence (DNA): TGTGCCAGCAGCTCCACCGGGACAGAGACCTACGAGCAGTACTTC.